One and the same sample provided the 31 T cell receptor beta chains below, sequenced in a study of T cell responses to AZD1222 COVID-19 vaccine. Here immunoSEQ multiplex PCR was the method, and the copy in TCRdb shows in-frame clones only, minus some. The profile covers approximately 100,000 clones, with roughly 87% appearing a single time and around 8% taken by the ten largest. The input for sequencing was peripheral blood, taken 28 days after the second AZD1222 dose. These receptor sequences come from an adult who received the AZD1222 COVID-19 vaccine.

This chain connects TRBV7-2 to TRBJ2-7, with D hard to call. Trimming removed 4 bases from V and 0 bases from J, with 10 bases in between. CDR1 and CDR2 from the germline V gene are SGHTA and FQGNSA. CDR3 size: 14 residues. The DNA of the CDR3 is TGTGCCAGCAGCTATTTGGTTAACTCCTACGAGCAGTACTTC. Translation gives CASSYLVNSYEQYF.

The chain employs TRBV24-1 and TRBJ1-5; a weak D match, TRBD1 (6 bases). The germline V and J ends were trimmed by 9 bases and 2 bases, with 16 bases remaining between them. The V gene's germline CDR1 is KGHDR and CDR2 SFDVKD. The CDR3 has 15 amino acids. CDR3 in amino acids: CATQGGGAGNQPQHF. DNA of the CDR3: TGTGCCACCCAAGGGGGGGGCGCAGGCAATCAGCCCCAGCATTTT.

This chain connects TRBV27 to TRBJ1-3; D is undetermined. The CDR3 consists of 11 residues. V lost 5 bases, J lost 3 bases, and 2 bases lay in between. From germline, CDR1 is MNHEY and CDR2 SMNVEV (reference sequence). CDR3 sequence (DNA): TGTGCCAGCAGTAGTGGAAACACCATATATTTT. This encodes CASSSGNTIYF.

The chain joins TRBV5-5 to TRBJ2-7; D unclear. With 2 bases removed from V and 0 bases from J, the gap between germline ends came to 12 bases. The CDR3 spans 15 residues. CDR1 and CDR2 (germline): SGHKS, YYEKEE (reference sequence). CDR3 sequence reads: CASSFPEALSYEQYF. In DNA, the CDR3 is TGTGCCAGCAGCTTCCCTGAAGCTCTCTCCTACGAGCAGTACTTC.

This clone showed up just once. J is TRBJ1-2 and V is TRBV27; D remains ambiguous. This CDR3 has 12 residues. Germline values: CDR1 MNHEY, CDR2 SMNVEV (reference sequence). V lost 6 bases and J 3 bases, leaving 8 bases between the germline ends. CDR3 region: CASSGPYYGYTF. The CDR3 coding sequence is TGTGCCAGCAGCGGGCCCTACTATGGCTACACCTTC.

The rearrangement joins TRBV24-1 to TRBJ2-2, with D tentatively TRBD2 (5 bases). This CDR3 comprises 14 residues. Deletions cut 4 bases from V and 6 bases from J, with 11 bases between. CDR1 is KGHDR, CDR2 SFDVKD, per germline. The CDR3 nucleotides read TGTGCCACCAGTGACCCCACTAGATCCGGGGAGCTGTTTTTT. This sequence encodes CATSDPTRSGELFF.

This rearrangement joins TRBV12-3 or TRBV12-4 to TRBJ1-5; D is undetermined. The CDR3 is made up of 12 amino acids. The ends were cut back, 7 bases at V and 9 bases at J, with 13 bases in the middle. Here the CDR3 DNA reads TGTGCCAGCAAATCACAGAGTCGGCCCCAGCATTTT. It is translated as CASKSQSRPQHF.

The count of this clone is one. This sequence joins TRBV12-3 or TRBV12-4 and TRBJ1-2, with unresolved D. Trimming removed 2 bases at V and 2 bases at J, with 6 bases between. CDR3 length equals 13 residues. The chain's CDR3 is CASSLSQNYGYTF. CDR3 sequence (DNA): TGTGCCAGCAGTTTATCGCAAAACTATGGCTACACCTTC.

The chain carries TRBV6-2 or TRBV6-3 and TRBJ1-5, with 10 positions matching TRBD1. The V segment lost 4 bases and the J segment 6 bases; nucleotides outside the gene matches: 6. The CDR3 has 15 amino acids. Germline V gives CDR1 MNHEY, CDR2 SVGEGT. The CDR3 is CASSSGTGEAQPQHF. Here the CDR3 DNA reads TGTGCCAGCAGTTCCGGGACAGGGGAGGCTCAGCCCCAGCATTTT.

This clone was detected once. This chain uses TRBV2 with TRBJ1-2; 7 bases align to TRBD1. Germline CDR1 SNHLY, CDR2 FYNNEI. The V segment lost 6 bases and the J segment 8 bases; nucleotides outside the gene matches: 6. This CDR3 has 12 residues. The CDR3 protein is CASSEEDRGYTF. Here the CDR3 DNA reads TGTGCCAGCAGCGAGGAGGACAGGGGCTACACCTTC.

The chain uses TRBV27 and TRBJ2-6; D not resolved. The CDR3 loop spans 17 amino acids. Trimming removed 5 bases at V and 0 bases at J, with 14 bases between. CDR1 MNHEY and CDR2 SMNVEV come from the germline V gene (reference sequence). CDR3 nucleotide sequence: TGTGCCAGCAGTCCCCGCCGAGTTGCCTCTGGGGCCAACGTCCTGACTTTC. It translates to CASSPRRVASGANVLTF.

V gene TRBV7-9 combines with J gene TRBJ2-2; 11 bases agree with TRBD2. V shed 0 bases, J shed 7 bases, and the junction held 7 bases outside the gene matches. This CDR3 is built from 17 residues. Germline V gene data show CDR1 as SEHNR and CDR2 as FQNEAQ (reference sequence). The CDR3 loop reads CASSLATSGGPLGELFF. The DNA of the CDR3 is TGTGCCAGCAGCTTAGCCACTAGCGGGGGCCCCCTCGGGGAGCTGTTTTTT.

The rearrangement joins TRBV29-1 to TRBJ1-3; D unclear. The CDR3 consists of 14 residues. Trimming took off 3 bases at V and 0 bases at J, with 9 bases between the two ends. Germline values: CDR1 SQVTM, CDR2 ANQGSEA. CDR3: CSVEVGNSGNTIYF. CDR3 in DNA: TGCAGCGTTGAGGTTGGAAACTCTGGAAACACCATATATTTT.

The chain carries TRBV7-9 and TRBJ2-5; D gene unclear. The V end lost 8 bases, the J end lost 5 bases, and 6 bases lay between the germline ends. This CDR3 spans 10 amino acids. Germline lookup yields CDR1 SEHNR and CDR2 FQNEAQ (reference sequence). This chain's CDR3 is CASGVETQYF. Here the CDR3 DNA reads TGTGCCAGCGGGGTGGAGACCCAGTACTTC.

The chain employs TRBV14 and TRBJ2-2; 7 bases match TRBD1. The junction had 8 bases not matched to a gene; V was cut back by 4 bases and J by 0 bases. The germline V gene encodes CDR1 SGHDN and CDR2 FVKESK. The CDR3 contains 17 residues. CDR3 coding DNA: TGTGCCAGCAGCCCTAGAACGGGACAGCCGAACACCGGGGAGCTGTTTTTT. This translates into CASSPRTGQPNTGELFF.

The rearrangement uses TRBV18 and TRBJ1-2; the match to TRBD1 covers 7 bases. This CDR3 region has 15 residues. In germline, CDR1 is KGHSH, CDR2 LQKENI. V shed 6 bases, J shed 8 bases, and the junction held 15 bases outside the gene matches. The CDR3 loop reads CASSPEQGPFGGYTF. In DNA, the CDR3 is TGTGCCAGCTCCCCAGAACAGGGGCCCTTTGGGGGCTACACCTTC.

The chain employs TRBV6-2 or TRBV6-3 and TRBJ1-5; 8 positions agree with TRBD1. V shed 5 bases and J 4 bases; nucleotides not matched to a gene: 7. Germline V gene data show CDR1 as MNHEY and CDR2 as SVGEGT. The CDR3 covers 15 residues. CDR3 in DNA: TGTGCCAGCAGTCGGACAGGGACTCAGAATCAGCCCCAGCATTTT. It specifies CASSRTGTQNQPQHF.

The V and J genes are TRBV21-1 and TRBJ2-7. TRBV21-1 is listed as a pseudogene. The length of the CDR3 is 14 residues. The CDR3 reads CASSNRGREDEQYF. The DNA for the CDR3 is TGTGCCAGCAGCAACCGGGGGCGAGAAGACGAGCAGTACTTC.

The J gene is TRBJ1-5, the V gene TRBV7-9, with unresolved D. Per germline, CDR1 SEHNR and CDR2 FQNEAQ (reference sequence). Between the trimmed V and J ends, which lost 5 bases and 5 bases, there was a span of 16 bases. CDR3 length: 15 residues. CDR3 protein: CASSPRGSEDQPQHF. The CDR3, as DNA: TGTGCCAGCAGCCCCCGGGGATCTGAGGATCAGCCCCAGCATTTT.

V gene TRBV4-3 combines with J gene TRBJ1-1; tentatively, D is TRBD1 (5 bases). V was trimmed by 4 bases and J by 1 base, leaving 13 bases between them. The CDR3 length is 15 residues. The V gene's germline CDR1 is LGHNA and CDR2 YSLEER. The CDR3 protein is CASSRWRGANTEAFF. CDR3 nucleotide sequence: TGCGCCAGCAGCCGGTGGCGTGGGGCGAACACTGAAGCTTTCTTT.

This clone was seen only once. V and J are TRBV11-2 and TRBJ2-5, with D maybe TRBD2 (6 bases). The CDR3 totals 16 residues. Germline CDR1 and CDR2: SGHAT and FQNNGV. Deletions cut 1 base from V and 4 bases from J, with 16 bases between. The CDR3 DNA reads TGTGCCAGCAGCTTAGGTCAGGGAGGAAGGGGAGAGACCCAGTACTTC. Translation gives CASSLGQGGRGETQYF.

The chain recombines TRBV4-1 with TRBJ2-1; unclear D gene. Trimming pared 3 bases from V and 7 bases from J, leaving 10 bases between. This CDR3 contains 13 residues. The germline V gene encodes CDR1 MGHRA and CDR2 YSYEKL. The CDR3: CASSQLGPNEQFF. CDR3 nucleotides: TGCGCCAGCAGCCAGTTAGGGCCGAATGAGCAGTTCTTC.

CDR3 bases: TGCGCCAGCAGCTTGGAAATATACAGCTCTAGCTCTGGGGCCAACGTCCTGACTTTC. This gives the protein CASSLEIYSSSSGANVLTF. The rearrangement uses TRBV5-1 and TRBJ2-6; D unclear. CDR3 size: 19 residues. Per germline, CDR1 SGHRS and CDR2 YFSETQ. Trimming cost V 0 bases and J 0 bases, with 16 bases left between them. Together with reference TRBV5-1 and TRBJ2-6, the CDR3 gives the full variable domain: KAGVTQTPRYLIKTRGQQVTLSCSPISGHRSVSWYQQTPGQGLQFLFEYFSETQRNKGNFPGRFSGRQFSNSRSEMNVSTLELGDSALYLCASSLEIYSSSSGANVLTFGAGSRLTVL.

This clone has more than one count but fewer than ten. The chain's CDR3 is CASSYPSEDRDRTNYGYTF. CDR3 bases: TGTGCCAGCAGCTACCCCTCGGAGGACAGGGACAGAACTAACTATGGCTACACCTTC. This chain uses TRBV7-2 with TRBJ1-2; 8 positions agree with TRBD1. V was pared by 4 bases and J by 0 bases, with 16 bases of the junction left unmatched. Germline values: CDR1 SGHTA, CDR2 FQGNSA. CDR3 length equals 19 residues.

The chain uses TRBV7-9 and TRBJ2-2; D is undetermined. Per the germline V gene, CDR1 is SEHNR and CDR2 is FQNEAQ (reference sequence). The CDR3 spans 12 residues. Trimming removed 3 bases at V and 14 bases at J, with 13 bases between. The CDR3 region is CASSFDVWTLFF. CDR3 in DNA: TGTGCCAGCAGCTTCGACGTCTGGACCCTGTTTTTT. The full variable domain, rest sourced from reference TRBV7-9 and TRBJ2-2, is DTGVSQNPRHKITKRGQNVTFRCDPISEHNRLYWYRQTLGQGPEFLTYFQNEAQLEKSRLLSDRFSAERPKGSFSTLEIQRTEQGDSAMYLCASSFDVWTLFFGEGSRLTVL.

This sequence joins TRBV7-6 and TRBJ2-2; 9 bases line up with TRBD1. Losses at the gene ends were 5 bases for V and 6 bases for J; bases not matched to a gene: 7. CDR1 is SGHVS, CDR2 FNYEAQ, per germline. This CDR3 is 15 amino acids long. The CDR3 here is CASSPSGTGPGELFF. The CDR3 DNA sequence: TGTGCCAGCAGCCCTTCCGGGACAGGGCCCGGGGAGCTGTTTTTT.

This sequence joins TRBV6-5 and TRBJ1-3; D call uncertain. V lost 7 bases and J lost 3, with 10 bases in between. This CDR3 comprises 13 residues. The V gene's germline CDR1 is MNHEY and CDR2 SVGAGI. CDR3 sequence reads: CASTSDYGNTIYF. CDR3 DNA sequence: TGTGCCAGCACGAGTGATTATGGAAACACCATATATTTT.

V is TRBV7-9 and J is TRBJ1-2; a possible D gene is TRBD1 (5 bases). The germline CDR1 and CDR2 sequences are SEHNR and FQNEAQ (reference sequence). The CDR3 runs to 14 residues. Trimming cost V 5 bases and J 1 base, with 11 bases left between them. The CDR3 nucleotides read TGTGCCAGCAGCCAGACAGAGAGTAACTATGGCTACACCTTC. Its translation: CASSQTESNYGYTF.

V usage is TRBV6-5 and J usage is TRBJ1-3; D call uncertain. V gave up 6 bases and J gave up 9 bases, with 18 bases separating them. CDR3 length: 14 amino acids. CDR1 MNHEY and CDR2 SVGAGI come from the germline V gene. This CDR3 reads CASRNNGLLGTIYF. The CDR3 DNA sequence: TGTGCCAGCAGAAACAACGGGCTTTTGGGCACCATATATTTT.

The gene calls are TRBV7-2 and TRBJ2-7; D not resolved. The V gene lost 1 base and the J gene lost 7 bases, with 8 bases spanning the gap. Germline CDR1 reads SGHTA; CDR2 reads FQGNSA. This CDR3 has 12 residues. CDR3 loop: CASSLGVWEQYF. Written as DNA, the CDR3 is TGTGCCAGCAGCTTAGGGGTCTGGGAGCAGTACTTC.

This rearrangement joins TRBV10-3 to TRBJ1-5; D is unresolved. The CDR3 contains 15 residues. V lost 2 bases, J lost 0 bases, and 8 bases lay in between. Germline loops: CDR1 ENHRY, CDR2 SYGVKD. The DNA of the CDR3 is TGTGCCATCAGTGAGCTCAGCTTTAGCAATCAGCCCCAGCATTTT. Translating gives CAISELSFSNQPQHF.